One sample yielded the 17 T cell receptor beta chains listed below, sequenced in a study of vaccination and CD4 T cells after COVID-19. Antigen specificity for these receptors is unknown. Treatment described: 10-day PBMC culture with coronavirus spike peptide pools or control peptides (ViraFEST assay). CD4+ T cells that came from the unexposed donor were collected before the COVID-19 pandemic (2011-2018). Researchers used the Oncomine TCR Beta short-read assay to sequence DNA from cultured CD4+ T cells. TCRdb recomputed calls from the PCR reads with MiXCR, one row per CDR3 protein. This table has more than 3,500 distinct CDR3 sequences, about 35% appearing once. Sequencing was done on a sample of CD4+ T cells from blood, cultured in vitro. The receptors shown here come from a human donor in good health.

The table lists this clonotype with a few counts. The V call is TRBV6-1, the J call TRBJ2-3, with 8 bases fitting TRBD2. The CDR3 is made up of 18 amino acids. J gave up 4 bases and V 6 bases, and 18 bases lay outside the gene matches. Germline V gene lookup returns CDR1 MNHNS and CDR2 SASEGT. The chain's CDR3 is CASSPRRLAGRRPDTQYF. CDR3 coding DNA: TGTGCCAGCAGCCCCCGGAGGCTAGCGGGCCGGAGGCCAGATACGCAGTATTTT.

CDR3 sequence: CASSPLVVSGSPLHF. The CDR3 DNA is TGTGCCAGCAGTCCCCTGGTGGTCTCTGGATCACCCCTCCACTTT. The chain joins TRBV6-1 to TRBJ1-6; D is uncertain. CDR3 length equals 15 residues. Germline CDR1 is MNHNS and CDR2 is SASEGT. Trimming cost V 5 bases and J 10 bases, with 18 bases left between them.

The CDR3 region is CASSFSQGASGNTEAFF. The CDR3 region has the DNA TGTGCCAGCAGTTTTAGCCAGGGGGCATCTGGGAACACTGAAGCTTTCTTT. The rearrangement joins TRBV27 to TRBJ1-1; TRBD1 agrees at 8 bases. Germline lookup yields CDR1 MNHEY and CDR2 SMNVEV (reference sequence). The V and J ends lost 3 bases and 1 base, in that order; junction bases with no gene match: 10. The CDR3 has 17 amino acids.

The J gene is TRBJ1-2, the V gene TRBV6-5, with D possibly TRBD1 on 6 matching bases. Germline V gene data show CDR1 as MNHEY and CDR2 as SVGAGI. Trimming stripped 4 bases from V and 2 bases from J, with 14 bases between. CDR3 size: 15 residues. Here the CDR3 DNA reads TGTGCCAGCAGTTCCCCAGGGGCCGGCAACTATGGCTACACCTTC. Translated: CASSSPGAGNYGYTF.

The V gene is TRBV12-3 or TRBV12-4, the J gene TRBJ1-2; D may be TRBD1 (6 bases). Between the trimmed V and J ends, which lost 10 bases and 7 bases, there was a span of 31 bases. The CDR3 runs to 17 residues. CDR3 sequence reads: CATSNPISQGGRSGYTF. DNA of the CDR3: TGTGCCACGAGCAACCCCATATCACAGGGAGGCAGGTCTGGCTACACCTTC.

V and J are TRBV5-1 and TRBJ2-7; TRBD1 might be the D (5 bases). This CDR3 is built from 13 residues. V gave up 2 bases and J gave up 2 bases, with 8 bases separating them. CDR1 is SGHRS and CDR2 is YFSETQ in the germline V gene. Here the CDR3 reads CASSFEQAYEQYF. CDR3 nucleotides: TGCGCCAGCAGCTTTGAACAGGCCTACGAGCAGTACTTC.

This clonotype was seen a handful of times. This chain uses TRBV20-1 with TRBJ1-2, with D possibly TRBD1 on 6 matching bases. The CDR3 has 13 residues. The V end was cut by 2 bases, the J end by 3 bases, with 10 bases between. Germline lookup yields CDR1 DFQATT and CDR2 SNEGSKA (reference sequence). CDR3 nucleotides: TGCAGTGCTAGATCGGGGGGCGACTATGGCTACACCTTC. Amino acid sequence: CSARSGGDYGYTF.

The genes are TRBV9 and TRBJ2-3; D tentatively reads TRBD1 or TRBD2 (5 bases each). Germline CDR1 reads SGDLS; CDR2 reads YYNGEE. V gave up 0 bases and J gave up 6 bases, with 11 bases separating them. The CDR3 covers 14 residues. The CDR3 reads CASSVANEGDTQYF. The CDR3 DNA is TGTGCCAGCAGCGTAGCTAATGAGGGGGATACGCAGTATTTT.

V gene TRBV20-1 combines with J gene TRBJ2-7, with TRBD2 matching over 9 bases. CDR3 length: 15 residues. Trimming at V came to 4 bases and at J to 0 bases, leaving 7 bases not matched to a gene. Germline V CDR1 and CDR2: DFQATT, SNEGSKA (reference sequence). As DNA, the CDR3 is TGCAGTGCTACCTTAGCGGGGGATTCCTCCTACGAGCAGTACTTC. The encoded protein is CSATLAGDSSYEQYF.

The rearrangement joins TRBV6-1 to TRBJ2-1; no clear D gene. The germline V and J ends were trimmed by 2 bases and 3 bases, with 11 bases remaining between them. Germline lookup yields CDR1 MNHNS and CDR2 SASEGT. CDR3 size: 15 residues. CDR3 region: CASSELVGGYNEQFF. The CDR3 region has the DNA TGTGCCAGCAGTGAACTAGTGGGTGGCTACAATGAGCAGTTCTTC.

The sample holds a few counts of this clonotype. For the CDR3, the DNA is TGTGCCAGCAGCCCCCCAGGGGTTCAGCCCCAGCATTTT. Translated: CASSPPGVQPQHF. The chain employs TRBV7-2 and TRBJ1-5; D perhaps matches TRBD1 (6 bases). V was trimmed by 5 bases and J by 6 bases, leaving 11 bases between them. CDR1 and CDR2 (germline): SGHTA, FQGNSA. The CDR3 runs to 13 residues.

CDR3 sequence: CASSLDGTYEQYF. In DNA, the CDR3 is TGTGCCAGCAGCCTCGACGGTACCTACGAGCAGTACTTC. The gene calls are TRBV6-1 and TRBJ2-7; D is undetermined. The ends were cut back, 6 bases at V and 2 bases at J, with 11 bases in the middle. Germline V gives CDR1 MNHNS, CDR2 SASEGT. The length of the CDR3 is 13 residues.

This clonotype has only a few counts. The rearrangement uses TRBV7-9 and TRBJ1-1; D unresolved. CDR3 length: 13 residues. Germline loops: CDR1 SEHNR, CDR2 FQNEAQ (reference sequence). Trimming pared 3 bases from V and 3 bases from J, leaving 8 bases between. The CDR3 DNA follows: TGTGCCAGCAGCTTTGGGTTGGACACTGAAGCTTTCTTT. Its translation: CASSFGLDTEAFF.

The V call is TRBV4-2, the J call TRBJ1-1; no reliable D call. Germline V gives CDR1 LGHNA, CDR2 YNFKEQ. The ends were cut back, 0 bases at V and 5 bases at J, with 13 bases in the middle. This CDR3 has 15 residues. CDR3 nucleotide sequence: TGTGCCAGCAGCCAAGAGGCCTTACGATTGACTGAAGCTTTCTTT. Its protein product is CASSQEALRLTEAFF.

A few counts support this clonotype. The CDR3 reads CASSSDTVGYTF. The CDR3 DNA reads TGCGCCAGCAGCTCCGATACGGTCGGCTACACCTTC. The chain carries TRBV5-1 and TRBJ1-2; no clear D gene. The V end was cut by 3 bases, the J end by 8 bases, with 11 bases between. The germline gives CDR1 SGHRS, CDR2 YFSETQ. CDR3 length: 12 residues.

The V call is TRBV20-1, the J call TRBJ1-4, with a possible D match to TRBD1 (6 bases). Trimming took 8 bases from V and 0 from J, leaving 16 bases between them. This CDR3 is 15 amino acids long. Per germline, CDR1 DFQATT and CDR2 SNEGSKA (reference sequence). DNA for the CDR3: TGCAGTCCCACAGGGCACCCTTCAACTAATGAAAAACTGTTTTTT. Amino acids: CSPTGHPSTNEKLFF.

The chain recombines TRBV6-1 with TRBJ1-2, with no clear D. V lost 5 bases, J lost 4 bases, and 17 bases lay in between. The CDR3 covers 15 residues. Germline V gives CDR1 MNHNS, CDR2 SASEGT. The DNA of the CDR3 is TGTGCCAGCAGTAAACAAAATCAAAACGGCTATGGCTACACCTTC. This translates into CASSKQNQNGYGYTF.